This T cell receptor beta chain was identified in a study of blood T cells in healthy people across ages. This clonotype was seen a single time. A sample-barcoded 5' primer and a J-beta primer mix were used in a second PCR of roughly 7 to 11 cycles. TCRdb reprocessed the 5' RACE reads via MiXCR and lists one record per CDR3 protein. The table has 800,000 to 1,000,000 distinct CDR3 sequences, approximately 49% seen once; the top ten hold around an eighth. Every donor gave 9.5 to 10 milliliters of peripheral blood. CDR1 and CDR2 (germline): MDHEN, SYDVKM. The CDR3 is 14 amino acids. V was trimmed by 5 bases and J by 11 bases, leaving 21 bases between them.

V is TRBV28 and J is TRBJ1-1; no clear D. What was sequenced was blood. The clonotype was recovered from a young man in good health. The CDR3 loop reads CASSPDKIIQSAFF. The CDR3 region has the DNA TGTGCCAGCAGTCCCGACAAAATTATACAGAGCGCTTTCTTT.